This T cell receptor (beta chain) originates from a study of shared clonotypes between healthy human individuals. Every subset had its genomic DNA shared out evenly among several immunoSEQ plates. TCRdb keeps only in-frame clones here, not all; method: immunoSEQ multiplex PCR. The table includes around 1.4 million clones, roughly 98.5% detected once. Germline V gene sequence: CDR1 SQVTM, CDR2 ANQGSEA. The J segment lost 5 bases and the V segment lost 3 bases, leaving 6 bases of the junction unmatched. This CDR3 contains 15 residues. The sequence came from a young man in good health. The sequencing sample was made of naive CD4+ T cells sorted from blood. The subset: CD45RA+ positively selected. The rearrangement uses TRBV29-1 and TRBJ2-3, with 12 bases identical to TRBD2. The CDR3 nucleotides are TGCAGCGTTGAGAGACTAGCGGGGGCCCGAGATACGCAGTATTTT. Amino acid sequence: CSVERLAGARDTQYF.